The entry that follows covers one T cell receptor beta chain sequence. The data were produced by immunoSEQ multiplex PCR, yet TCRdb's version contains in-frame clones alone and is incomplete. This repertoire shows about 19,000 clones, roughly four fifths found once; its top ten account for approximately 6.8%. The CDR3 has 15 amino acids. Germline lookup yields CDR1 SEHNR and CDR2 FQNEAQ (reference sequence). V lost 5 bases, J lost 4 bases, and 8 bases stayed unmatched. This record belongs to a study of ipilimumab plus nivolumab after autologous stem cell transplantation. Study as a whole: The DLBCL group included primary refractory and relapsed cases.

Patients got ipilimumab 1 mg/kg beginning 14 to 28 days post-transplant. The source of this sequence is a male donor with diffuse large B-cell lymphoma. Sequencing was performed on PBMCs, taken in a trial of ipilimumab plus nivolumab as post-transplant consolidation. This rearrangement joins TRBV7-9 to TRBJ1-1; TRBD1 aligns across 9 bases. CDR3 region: CASSGRQGVGTEAFF. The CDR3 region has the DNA TGTGCCAGCAGCGGTAGACAGGGGGTTGGCACTGAAGCTTTCTTT.